The 28 T cell receptor beta chains reported below all come from one sample, sequenced in a study of T cell responses to AZD1222 COVID-19 vaccine. Assay used: immunoSEQ multiplex PCR; TCRdb lists only in-frame clones, some missing. The repertoire has 65,000 to 85,000 clones, 80% to 90% of them found once; the top ten carry more than 9%. The input for sequencing was peripheral blood, taken 28 days after the second AZD1222 dose. These receptors were collected from an adult who received the AZD1222 COVID-19 vaccine.

This clone was seen more than once but under ten times. V is TRBV18 and J is TRBJ1-1, with 10 nucleotides matching TRBD1. The CDR3 sequence is 14 residues long. The trim removed 6 bases at V and 5 bases at J, leaving 6 bases unmatched. CDR1 KGHSH and CDR2 LQKENI come from the germline V gene. The CDR3 sequence: CASSATGGGTEAFF. The CDR3 DNA reads TGTGCCAGCTCGGCGACAGGGGGCGGAACTGAAGCTTTCTTT.

This chain connects TRBV12-3 or TRBV12-4 to TRBJ1-5; D gene unclear. V lost 5 bases, J lost 3 bases, and 8 bases lay in between. The length of the CDR3 is 13 residues. Here the CDR3 DNA reads TGTGCCAGCAGTATACAGTTCAATCAGCCCCAGCATTTT. This codes for CASSIQFNQPQHF.

This clone was recorded only once. DNA of the CDR3: TGCGCCAGCAGCCGCGGACAGGGAAGAACTGAAGCTTTCTTT. Translated, it gives CASSRGQGRTEAFF. V and J are TRBV10-1 and TRBJ1-1, with TRBD1 matching over 8 bases. The CDR3 runs 14 residues. Germline V gene data show CDR1 as WNHNN and CDR2 as SYGVQD (reference sequence). With 6 bases clipped from V and 5 bases from J, the junction kept 8 bases outside the gene matches.

The CDR3 is CASSLRQGGYTNYGYTF. CDR3 nucleotides: TGTGCCAGTAGTCTCCGACAGGGGGGATATACTAACTATGGCTACACCTTC. The V and J genes are TRBV19 and TRBJ1-2; 9 bases are shared with TRBD1. The CDR3 has 17 residues. V trimming: 5 bases; J trimming: 0 bases; junction bases outside the gene matches: 10. Germline values: CDR1 LNHDA, CDR2 SQIVND (reference sequence).

This clone was recorded a few times. The chain is built from TRBV6-1 and TRBJ2-5; 9 nucleotides line up with TRBD1. The junction had 4 bases not matched to a gene; V was cut back by 1 base and J by 4 bases. Looked up from germline, CDR1 is MNHNS and CDR2 is SASEGT. The CDR3 totals 15 residues. As DNA, the CDR3 is TGTGCCAGCAGTGAAGGGACAGGGGTGGGAGAGACCCAGTACTTC. Its protein is CASSEGTGVGETQYF.

J is TRBJ2-3 and V is TRBV2, with D tentatively TRBD1 or TRBD2 (5 bases each). The V end was cut by 5 bases, the J end by 3 bases, with 12 bases between. In germline, CDR1 is SNHLY, CDR2 FYNNEI. This CDR3 contains 14 residues. As DNA, the CDR3 is TGTGCCAGCAGTCAGGGTAGCGTGACAGATACGCAGTATTTT. Encoded protein: CASSQGSVTDTQYF.

The rearrangement links TRBV4-1 to TRBJ1-5; D unresolved. CDR1 MGHRA and CDR2 YSYEKL come from the germline V gene. The V gene lost 1 base and the J gene lost 0 bases, with 7 bases spanning the gap. The CDR3 runs 15 residues. The CDR3 nucleotides read TGCGCCAGCAGCCAAGGGGAGTATAGCAATCAGCCCCAGCATTTT. As protein: CASSQGEYSNQPQHF.

The chain joins TRBV5-1 to TRBJ2-7; no firm D call. This CDR3 is built from 15 residues. The germline CDR1 and CDR2 sequences are SGHRS and YFSETQ. V lost 2 bases, J lost 5 bases, and 17 bases lay in between. Here the CDR3 reads CASSLEWADRHEQYF. DNA of the CDR3: TGCGCCAGCAGCTTAGAGTGGGCAGACCGCCACGAGCAGTACTTC. Combining the CDR3 with reference TRBV5-1 and TRBJ2-7 gives the whole variable domain KAGVTQTPRYLIKTRGQQVTLSCSPISGHRSVSWYQQTPGQGLQFLFEYFSETQRNKGNFPGRFSGRQFSNSRSEMNVSTLELGDSALYLCASSLEWADRHEQYFGPGTRLTVT.

V usage is TRBV27 and J usage is TRBJ1-5, with 8 bases lining up with TRBD1. The ends lost 5 bases at V and 5 bases at J; junction bases unmatched: 8. The CDR3 is made up of 15 amino acids. Germline V CDR1 and CDR2: MNHEY, SMNVEV (reference sequence). The CDR3, as DNA: TGTGCCAGCAGTCCCGCGGACAGGGTTGATCAGCCCCAGCATTTT. Residues: CASSPADRVDQPQHF.

This clone was detected only once. This chain links TRBV12-3 or TRBV12-4 with TRBJ1-1, with TRBD1 matching 7 bases. The CDR3 extends over 12 amino acids. Germline trimming cut 2 bases from V and 10 bases from J; bases unmatched to any gene: 4. The CDR3 DNA reads as TGTGCCAGCAGTTTATGGGGACAGAGAGCTTTCTTT. The encoded protein is CASSLWGQRAFF.

The chain recombines TRBV12-3 or TRBV12-4 with TRBJ1-1, with D perhaps TRBD1 (5 bases). This CDR3 has 11 amino acids. Deletions cut 6 bases from V and 8 bases from J, with 10 bases between. Here the CDR3 DNA reads TGTGCCAGCAGGACAGCTAGCGAAGCTTTCTTT. Amino acids: CASRTASEAFF.

The rearrangement uses TRBV4-1 and TRBJ1-6; weak D call: TRBD1 (6 bases). The CDR3 has 17 amino acids. Trimming cost V 3 bases and J 8 bases, with 20 bases left between them. Germline values: CDR1 MGHRA, CDR2 YSYEKL. The CDR3 nucleotides read TGCGCCAGCAGCCACTCGCCCCCGGACAGTGCCGATTCACCCCTCCACTTT. The encoded protein is CASSHSPPDSADSPLHF.

In the case of this clone: At one boundary the junction diverges from the germline segment, which might be a read error. The V and J genes are TRBV2 and TRBJ1-5; 7 nucleotides agree with TRBD1. The CDR3 is 13 amino acids. Germline lookup yields CDR1 SNHLY and CDR2 FYNNEI. The CDR3 DNA reads TGTGCCAGCAGTGAAGAGGTGGACAGGAGACTCTCTTTT. It yields the protein CASSEEVDRRLSF.

This clone was observed a handful of times. The gene calls are TRBV7-3 and TRBJ2-7, with D tentatively TRBD1 or TRBD2 (7 bases each). Per germline, CDR1 SGHTA and CDR2 FQGTGA. V gave up 3 bases and J gave up 2 bases, with 20 bases separating them. There are 17 residues in the CDR3. Here the CDR3 DNA reads TGTGCCAGCAGCTTTAGGGGAGAGACAGGGAGGGCCTACGAGCAGTACTTC. The encoded protein is CASSFRGETGRAYEQYF.

The chain uses TRBV28 and TRBJ2-7, with TRBD2 matching 7 bases. Germline CDR1 reads MDHEN; CDR2 reads SYDVKM. CDR3 length: 16 amino acids. V shed 5 bases and J 1 base; nucleotides not matched to a gene: 11. DNA for the CDR3: TGTGCCAGCAGTCTCCCCGGGGAGGGGCGATCCTACGAGCAGTACTTC. Translation gives CASSLPGEGRSYEQYF.

Only one count was recorded for this clone. V is TRBV6-1 and J is TRBJ1-2, with 7 bases that match TRBD1. CDR1 and CDR2 (germline): MNHNS, SASEGT. The CDR3 has 15 residues. With V trimmed by 1 base and J by 4 bases, 6 bases remained unmatched. CDR3 loop: CASSEGQGGSYGYTF. CDR3 coding DNA: TGTGCCAGCAGTGAAGGTCAGGGGGGGAGCTATGGCTACACCTTC.

This clone has only a few counts. V gene TRBV6-1 combines with J gene TRBJ1-5; TRBD1 matches 10 bases. CDR1 and CDR2 (germline): MNHNS, SASEGT. The CDR3 runs 18 residues. The V and J ends lost 1 base and 1 base, in that order; junction bases with no gene match: 7. The CDR3 sequence: CASSEVGTGVASNQPQHF. CDR3 DNA sequence: TGTGCCAGCAGTGAAGTTGGGACAGGGGTGGCGAGCAATCAGCCCCAGCATTTT.

The chain recombines TRBV28 with TRBJ1-4, with D unresolved. Trimming left V 2 bases short and J 3 bases short, with 13 bases between. The CDR3 contains 16 residues. Per the germline V gene, CDR1 is MDHEN and CDR2 is SYDVKM. CDR3 loop: CASSLNLAGSNEKLFF. For the CDR3, the DNA is TGTGCCAGCAGTTTAAATTTGGCCGGTTCTAATGAAAAACTGTTTTTT.

The chain links TRBV5-1 to TRBJ2-3; D call uncertain. The germline CDR1 and CDR2 sequences are SGHRS and YFSETQ. The CDR3 is 16 amino acids. Trimming left V 4 bases short and J 5 bases short, with 20 bases between. CDR3 sequence reads: CASSPGLGVRRDTQYF. CDR3 coding DNA: TGCGCCAGCAGCCCGGGCCTAGGAGTTCGGAGAGATACGCAGTATTTT.

This clone appeared once. This sequence joins TRBV3-1 (or the pseudogene TRBV3-2) and TRBJ1-1; TRBD1 matches at 8 bases. Per the germline V gene, CDR1 is LGHDT and CDR2 is YNNKEL (reference sequence). V shed 7 bases and J 4 bases; nucleotides not matched to a gene: 14. The CDR3 consists of 16 residues. CDR3 nucleotides: TGTGCCAGCATGAGGATCAACCGACAGGGGCCCACTGAAGCTTTCTTT. This codes for CASMRINRQGPTEAFF.

V is TRBV2 and J is TRBJ2-3; D is ambiguous. Germline V gene data show CDR1 as SNHLY and CDR2 as FYNNEI. With 6 bases removed from V and 0 bases from J, the gap between germline ends came to 13 bases. This CDR3 has 15 amino acids. Written as DNA, the CDR3 is TGTGCCAGCAGATCCGCGAGAGTGAGCACAGATACGCAGTATTTT. Its translation: CASRSARVSTDTQYF.

This clone was detected once. The chain links TRBV30 to TRBJ1-1; D uncertain. CDR3 length: 15 amino acids. The V gene lost 7 bases and the J gene lost 0 bases, with 18 bases spanning the gap. Germline CDR1 reads GTSNPN; CDR2 reads SVGIG (reference sequence). The CDR3 reads CASEWEPAMNTEAFF. The CDR3 coding sequence is TGTGCCTCGGAGTGGGAGCCGGCGATGAACACTGAAGCTTTCTTT.

The J gene is TRBJ1-5, the V gene TRBV10-2; D is undetermined. The germline CDR1 and CDR2 sequences are WSHSY and SAAADI. CDR3 length equals 14 residues. V gave up 7 bases and J gave up 1 base, with 11 bases separating them. CDR3 nucleotide sequence: TGCGCCAGCACTGAAGGAAACAGCAATCAGCCCCAGCATTTT. Translated, it gives CASTEGNSNQPQHF.

The V gene is TRBV19, the J gene TRBJ2-7; D unclear. The CDR3 is 14 amino acids. CDR1 and CDR2 from the germline V gene are LNHDA and SQIVND (reference sequence). With 6 bases removed from V and 1 base from J, the gap between germline ends came to 13 bases. CDR3 in amino acids: CASRRTAESYEQYF. The DNA of the CDR3 is TGTGCCAGTAGACGTACGGCGGAATCCTACGAGCAGTACTTC.

The V and J genes are TRBV10-3 and TRBJ1-3, with a weak D call TRBD1 (5 bases). Germline V gives CDR1 ENHRY, CDR2 SYGVKD. This CDR3 spans 15 amino acids. Trimming left V 7 bases short and J 1 base short, with 14 bases between. CDR3 in amino acids: CAIKGFGGSGNTIYF. The CDR3 region has the DNA TGTGCCATCAAGGGGTTCGGAGGGTCTGGAAACACCATATATTTT.

Worth noting for this clone: The sample carries other DNA sequences with the same CDR3. The V and J genes are TRBV12-3 or TRBV12-4 and TRBJ1-2; D unresolved. The CDR3 loop spans 12 amino acids. Trimming stripped 5 bases from V and 0 bases from J, with 4 bases between. The CDR3 sequence: CASSLTNYGYTF. DNA for the CDR3: TGTGCCAGCAGTCTTACTAACTATGGCTACACCTTC.

This chain connects TRBV2 to TRBJ2-7, with D maybe TRBD1 (6 bases). The CDR3 length is 14 residues. Trimming pared 8 bases from V and 0 bases from J, leaving 14 bases between. Per the germline V gene, CDR1 is SNHLY and CDR2 is FYNNEI. CDR3 loop: CASQGQFNSYEQYF. The CDR3, as DNA: TGTGCCAGCCAAGGACAGTTCAACTCCTACGAGCAGTACTTC.

This clone was found once. The gene calls are TRBV9 and TRBJ1-4; D is unclear. Deletions cut 4 bases from V and 6 bases from J, with 13 bases between. This CDR3 has 14 amino acids. The germline CDR1 and CDR2 sequences are SGDLS and YYNGEE. The CDR3 region is CASSPRFFDEKLFF. CDR3 in DNA: TGTGCCAGCAGCCCGAGATTTTTTGATGAAAAACTGTTTTTT.